A selection of T cell receptor beta chains follows, all from one sample in a study of blood T cells in healthy people across ages. One entry per CDR3 protein, called by TCRdb with MiXCR from the 5' RACE reads. Here the sample spans 800,000 to 950,000 distinct CDR3 sequences, 48% being singletons. Sequenced input: blood. The receptors derive from a man aged 30 to 45 in good health. Both conserved end residues are part of each CDR3. D genes are given only for firm matches. Expanded clones get a size class; other rows say once, few or many, or leave the size out.

TRBD1 | TRBJ1-5 | TRBV5-1 | few | TGCGCCAGCAGCTCTGGGACAGGGAATAGCAATCAGCCCCAGCATTTT | CASSSGTGNSNQPQHF
. | TRBJ2-7 | TRBV4-1 | . | TGCGCCAGCAGCCAAGCGGGCCTAGGCTCCTACGAGCAGTACTTC | CASSQAGLGSYEQYF
TRBD2 | TRBJ2-1 | TRBV7-2 | . | TGTGCCAGCAGCGTGGGACTAGCGGGGGGCCTCGCGTACAATGAGCAGTTCTTC | CASSVGLAGGLAYNEQFF
. | TRBJ2-4 | TRBV15 | . | TGTGCCACCAGCAGAGATGGGATAGCCGGTAACATTCAGTACTTC | CATSRDGIAGNIQYF
. | TRBJ2-1 | TRBV5-4 | . | TGTGCCAGCAGCTCTACTGGGGGCGGATCCTACAATGAGCAGTTCTTC | CASSSTGGGSYNEQFF
TRBD1 | TRBJ1-2 | TRBV6-1 | . | TGTGCCAGCTTACGAACCGTGACAGGGATCGGCTACACCTTC | CASLRTVTGIGYTF
TRBD1 | TRBJ1-2 | TRBV7-9 | once | TGTGCCAGCAGCAGGGACAGCGATGGCTACACCTTC | CASSRDSDGYTF
. | TRBJ1-1 | TRBV7-2 | few | TGTGCCAGCAGCGAAAGCCTTGACCCCACTGAAGCTTTCTTT | CASSESLDPTEAFF
. | TRBJ2-3 | TRBV5-1 | once | TGCGCCAGCAGCTTGGGGACCGGCACGTCAGATACGCAGTATTTT | CASSLGTGTSDTQYF
. | TRBJ1-4 | TRBV25-1 | . | TGTGCCAGCTTGGGTAATGAAAAACTGTTTTTT | CASLGNEKLFF
. | TRBJ1-1 | TRBV14 | few | TGTGCCAGCAGCCAGGGGCCGGGTGAAGCTTTCTTT | CASSQGPGEAFF
. | TRBJ2-5 | TRBV9 | few | TGTGCCAGCAGCGTAGCTGGGGACGGGTACCAAGAGACCCAGTACTTC | CASSVAGDGYQETQYF
. | TRBJ1-1 | TRBV7-9 | few | TGTGCCAGCAGCTCAACGGGACTTATGAACACTGAAGCTTTCTTT | CASSSTGLMNTEAFF
TRBD1 | TRBJ2-1 | TRBV20-1 | . | TGCAGTGCACCGCCGGGACAGGCGTACAATGAGCAGTTCTTC | CSAPPGQAYNEQFF
. | TRBJ2-7 | TRBV3-1 | few | TGTGCCAGCAGCTCAAGGTCTCAGGAAAATACCTACGAGCAGTACTTC | CASSSRSQENTYEQYF
. | TRBJ2-7 | TRBV21-1 | many | TGTGCCAGCAGCAAAGGGGACAGCCTCTCCTACGAGCAGTACTTC | CASSKGDSLSYEQYF
. | TRBJ1-2 | TRBV7-9 | few | TGTGCCAGCAGCTTAGGGTTAGCGGGGACATCGTCTTATGGCTACACCTTC | CASSLGLAGTSSYGYTF
. | TRBJ1-1 | TRBV5-6 | few | TGTGCCAGCAGCTTGGCGGACCCTAACACTGAAGCTTTCTTT | CASSLADPNTEAFF
. | TRBJ2-3 | TRBV24-1 | few | TGTGCCACCAGTGATTTGCTCGAAGATACGCAGTATTTT | CATSDLLEDTQYF
. | TRBJ2-5 | TRBV20-1 | . | TGCAGTGCTCAACGGGGTTCTGAAGAGACCCAGTACTTC | CSAQRGSEETQYF
TRBD1 | TRBJ1-2 | TRBV20-1 | few | TGCAGTGCTAGAGTTCCCTCAGGATCTGGGACAGGGAACTATGGCTACACCTTC | CSARVPSGSGTGNYGYTF
TRBD1 | TRBJ1-5 | TRBV6-2/TRBV6-3 | . | TGTGCCAGCAGTTCCTTCCAGGGGGATTACCAGCCCCAGCATTTT | CASSSFQGDYQPQHF
. | TRBJ2-1 | TRBV11-2 | . | TGTGCCAGCAGCTTAAGGGCGGTAGCGGTGGAGAATGAGCAGTTCTTC | CASSLRAVAVENEQFF
. | TRBJ1-4 | TRBV20-1 | . | TGCAGTGCACCAACCAGGGTCCGAAAAGAAAAACTGTTTTTT | CSAPTRVRKEKLFF
TRBD1 | TRBJ2-4 | TRBV6-5 | . | TGTGCCAGCAGTCCTGGGACAGGGGTTGCCAAAAACATTCAGTACTTC | CASSPGTGVAKNIQYF
TRBD2 | TRBJ2-7 | TRBV27 | . | TGTGCCAGCAGTTTCCCCTTCGAGGCGGGGGGTCATGAGCAGTACTTC | CASSFPFEAGGHEQYF
. | TRBJ2-7 | TRBV9 | . | TGTGCCAGCAGCCCCGATAGCCGCTCCTCCTACGAGCAGTACTTC | CASSPDSRSSYEQYF
. | TRBJ2-7 | TRBV27 | . | TGTGCCAGCAGCAATTTGGGGTACGAGCAGTACTTC | CASSNLGYEQYF
. | TRBJ2-2 | TRBV3-1 | . | TGTGCCAGCAGCCATGTGACCGGGGAGCTGTTTTTT | CASSHVTGELFF
. | TRBJ2-7 | TRBV27 | . | TGTGCCAGCAGACAACAGGTATACCCCTACAAGCAGTACTTC | CASRQQVYPYKQYF
. | TRBJ1-2 | TRBV5-1 | many | TGTGCCAGCAGTCCTGGACAGCCTAACTATGGCTACACCTTC | CASSPGQPNYGYTF